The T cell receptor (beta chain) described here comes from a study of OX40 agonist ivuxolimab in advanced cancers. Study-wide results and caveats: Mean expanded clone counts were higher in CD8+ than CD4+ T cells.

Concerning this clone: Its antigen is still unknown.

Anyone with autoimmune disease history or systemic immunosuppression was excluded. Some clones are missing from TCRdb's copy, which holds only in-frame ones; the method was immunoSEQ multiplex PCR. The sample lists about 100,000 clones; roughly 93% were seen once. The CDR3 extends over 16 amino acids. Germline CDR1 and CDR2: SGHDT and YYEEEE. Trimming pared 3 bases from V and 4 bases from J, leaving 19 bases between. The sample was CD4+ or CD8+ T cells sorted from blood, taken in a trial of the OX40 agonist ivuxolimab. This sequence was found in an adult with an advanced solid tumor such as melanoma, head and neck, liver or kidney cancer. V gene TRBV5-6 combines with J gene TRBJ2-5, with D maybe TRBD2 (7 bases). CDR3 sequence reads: CASSWTEGDYLETQYF. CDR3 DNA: TGTGCCAGCAGCTGGACGGAGGGGGACTACCTAGAGACCCAGTACTTC.